This entry lists 15 T cell receptor beta chains sequenced from one sample in a study of shared clonotypes between healthy human individuals. Produced via immunoSEQ multiplex PCR; TCRdb's table is partial and in-frame only. The sample yields millions of clones, about 95% seen once. The sample comprised naive CD4+ T cells sorted from blood. Documented subset: CD45RA+ positively selected. These receptors all come from a man aged 18 to 30 in good health.

As to this clone: This CDR3 is also generated by other DNA sequences in the sample. This chain uses TRBV2 with TRBJ1-6; TRBD1 matches at 8 bases. The CDR3 has 14 amino acids. Germline V gives CDR1 SNHLY, CDR2 FYNNEI. V lost 6 bases and J lost 7; bases outside the gene matches: 5. CDR3 loop: CASSTDRVNSPLHF. Written as DNA, the CDR3 is TGTGCCAGCAGCACGGACAGGGTCAATTCACCCCTCCACTTT.

The chain is built from TRBV5-1 and TRBJ1-1, with unresolved D. Trimming removed 3 bases at V and 7 bases at J, with 13 bases between. This CDR3 is built from 13 residues. From germline, CDR1 is SGHRS and CDR2 YFSETQ. The CDR3 here is CASSYIEGFEAFF. CDR3 bases: TGCGCCAGCAGCTACATCGAGGGATTTGAAGCTTTCTTT.

J is TRBJ2-1 and V is TRBV25-1; D perhaps matches TRBD2 (6 bases). Germline loops: CDR1 MGHDK, CDR2 SYGVNS. V was cut by 1 base and J by 9 bases, with 10 bases left in between. The CDR3 loop spans 13 amino acids. CDR3 sequence: CASSESLGGEQFF. CDR3 coding DNA: TGTGCCAGCAGTGAATCATTGGGGGGTGAGCAGTTCTTC.

V gene TRBV28 combines with J gene TRBJ1-2; D not certain. Germline values: CDR1 MDHEN, CDR2 SYDVKM. Trimming cost V 8 bases and J 6 bases, with 22 bases left between them. This CDR3 contains 15 residues. This CDR3 reads CASQTSPRLRDGYTF. In nucleotides, the CDR3 is TGTGCCAGCCAGACATCACCCAGGCTACGGGATGGCTACACCTTC.

V usage is TRBV11-2 and J usage is TRBJ1-1, with D tentatively TRBD1 (6 bases). The CDR3 contains 14 residues. Trimming cost V 5 bases and J 4 bases, with 14 bases left between them. Germline V gene lookup returns CDR1 SGHAT and CDR2 FQNNGV. Written as DNA, the CDR3 is TGTGCCAGCAGCCCAGGGGTAGAGAGCACTGAAGCTTTCTTT. Protein: CASSPGVESTEAFF.

The rearrangement uses TRBV28 and TRBJ2-7; no clear D gene. This CDR3 is built from 16 residues. V lost 4 bases and J lost 3, with 19 bases in between. Germline V lookup: CDR1 MDHEN, CDR2 SYDVKM. The CDR3 spells CASSSETLRKGYEQYF. Here the CDR3 DNA reads TGTGCCAGCAGTTCCGAAACCTTAAGGAAGGGCTACGAGCAGTACTTC. Full variable domain (rest looked up from reference TRBV28 and TRBJ2-7): DVKVTQSSRYLVKRTGEKVFLECVQDMDHENMFWYRQDPGLGLRLIYFSYDVKMKEKGDIPEGYSVSREKKERFSLILESASTNQTSMYLCASSSETLRKGYEQYFGPGTRLTVT.

The V call is TRBV2, the J call TRBJ2-7; 8 bases fit TRBD1. The CDR3 runs to 15 residues. Germline CDR1 reads SNHLY; CDR2 reads FYNNEI. V shed 4 bases, J shed 3 bases, and the junction held 8 bases outside the gene matches. The CDR3: CASSAITGGSYEQYF. The CDR3 nucleotides are TGTGCCAGCAGTGCCATTACAGGGGGGAGCTACGAGCAGTACTTC.

For this clone: This CDR3 is missing its conserved last phenylalanine or tryptophan, likely due to a read error. This chain links TRBV6-1 with TRBJ1-2, with D possibly being TRBD1 (6 bases). The germline V gene has CDR1 MNHNS and CDR2 SASEGT. Trimming stripped 5 bases from V and 3 bases from J, with 13 bases between. The CDR3 covers 14 residues. The CDR3 region is CASSWGAQDYGYTL. CDR3 DNA sequence: TGTGCCAGCAGTTGGGGGGCCCAAGACTATGGCTACACCCTC.

This chain joins TRBV11-2 and TRBJ2-7; D remains ambiguous. Germline loops: CDR1 SGHAT, CDR2 FQNNGV. The ends were cut back, 0 bases at V and 5 bases at J, with 11 bases in the middle. The CDR3 consists of 14 residues. CDR3 coding DNA: TGTGCCAGCAGCTTAGAAGTCCTTATACACGAGCAGTACTTC. Residues: CASSLEVLIHEQYF.

This chain connects TRBV5-1 to TRBJ1-4; tentatively, D is TRBD1 (5 bases). V shed 4 bases and J shed 3 bases, with 19 bases lying between them. Germline CDR1 and CDR2: SGHRS and YFSETQ. This CDR3 region has 17 residues. The DNA for the CDR3 is TGCGCCAGCAGCCTGGAACCGGTAGGGGTTCCTAATGAAAAACTGTTTTTT. Its translation is CASSLEPVGVPNEKLFF.

Concerning this clone itself: Additional DNA sequences in this sample encode the identical CDR3. This rearrangement joins TRBV4-1 to TRBJ2-6; no clear D gene. The CDR3 covers 15 residues. V lost 1 base to trimming and J lost 4 bases, with 8 bases between them. The V gene's germline CDR1 is MGHRA and CDR2 YSYEKL. DNA for the CDR3: TGCGCCAGCAGCCAAGGCGGCGCCGGGGCCAACGTCCTGACTTTC. It encodes CASSQGGAGANVLTF.

V and J are TRBV5-6 and TRBJ2-2, with D unclear. V was cut by 5 bases and J by 6 bases, with 11 bases left in between. CDR3 length equals 13 residues. Per germline, CDR1 SGHDT and CDR2 YYEEEE. CDR3 residues: CASRHARAGELFF. The CDR3 DNA is TGTGCCAGCAGACACGCTAGGGCCGGGGAGCTGTTTTTT.

V usage is TRBV6-5 and J usage is TRBJ1-2; TRBD1 might be the D (5 bases). With 5 bases removed from V and 5 bases from J, the gap between germline ends came to 15 bases. In germline, CDR1 is MNHEY, CDR2 SVGAGI. The CDR3 covers 14 residues. The CDR3 DNA is TGTGCCAGCAGTAGGGACGAAAGAACGTATGGCTACACCTTC. Translating gives CASSRDERTYGYTF.

V is TRBV29-1 and J is TRBJ2-1; D uncertain. The CDR3 spans 14 residues. With 1 base removed from V and 3 bases from J, the gap between germline ends came to 10 bases. CDR1 is SQVTM, CDR2 ANQGSEA, per germline. The DNA of the CDR3 is TGCAGCGTTGAAGGAGCGTCGATCTACAATGAGCAGTTCTTC. Protein product: CSVEGASIYNEQFF.

The chain joins TRBV6-1 to TRBJ1-5, with D perhaps TRBD1 (5 bases). The germline V gene has CDR1 MNHNS and CDR2 SASEGT. Trimming left V 10 bases short and J 0 bases short, with 10 bases between. The CDR3 is 13 residues long. The CDR3 region has the DNA TGTGCCATCGCCAGGGTTAGCAATCAGCCCCAGCATTTT. This codes for CAIARVSNQPQHF.